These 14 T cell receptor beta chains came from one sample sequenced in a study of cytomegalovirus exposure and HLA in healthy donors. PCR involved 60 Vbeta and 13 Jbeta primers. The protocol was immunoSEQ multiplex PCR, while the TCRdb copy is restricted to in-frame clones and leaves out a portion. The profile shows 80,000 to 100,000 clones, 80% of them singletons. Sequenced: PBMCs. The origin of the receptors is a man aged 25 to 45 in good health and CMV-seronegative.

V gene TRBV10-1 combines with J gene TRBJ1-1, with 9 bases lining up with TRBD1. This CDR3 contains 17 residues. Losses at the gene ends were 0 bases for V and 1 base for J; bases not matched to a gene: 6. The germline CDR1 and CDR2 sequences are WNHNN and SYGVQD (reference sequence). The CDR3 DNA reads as TGCGCCAGCAGTGAGTCGATCTCGGACAGGGGGAACACTGAAGCTTTCTTT. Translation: CASSESISDRGNTEAFF.

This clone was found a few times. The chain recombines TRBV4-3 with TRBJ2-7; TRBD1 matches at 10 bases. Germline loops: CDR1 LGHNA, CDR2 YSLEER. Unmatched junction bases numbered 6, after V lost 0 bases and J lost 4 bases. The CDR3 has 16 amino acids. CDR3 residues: CASSQDVLGQGYEQYF. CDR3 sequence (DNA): TGCGCCAGCAGCCAAGACGTTCTGGGACAGGGGTACGAGCAGTACTTC.

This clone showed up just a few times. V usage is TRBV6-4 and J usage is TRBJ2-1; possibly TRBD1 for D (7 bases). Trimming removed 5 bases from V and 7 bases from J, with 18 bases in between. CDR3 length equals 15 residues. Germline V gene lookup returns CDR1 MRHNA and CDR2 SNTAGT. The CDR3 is CASSSTGTGENEQFF. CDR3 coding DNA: TGTGCCAGCAGTTCGACAGGGACTGGGGAGAATGAGCAGTTCTTC.

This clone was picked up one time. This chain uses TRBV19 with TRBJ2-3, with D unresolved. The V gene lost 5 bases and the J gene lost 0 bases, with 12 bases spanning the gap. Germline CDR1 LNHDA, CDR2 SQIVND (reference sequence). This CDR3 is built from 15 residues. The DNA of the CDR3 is TGTGCCAGTAGTGGTGGCTTATCTAGCACAGATACGCAGTATTTT. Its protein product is CASSGGLSSTDTQYF. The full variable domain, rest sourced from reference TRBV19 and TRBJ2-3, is DGGITQSPKYLFRKEGQNVTLSCEQNLNHDAMYWYRQDPGQGLRLIYYSQIVNDFQKGDIAEGYSVSREKKESFPLTVTSAQKNPTAFYLCASSGGLSSTDTQYFGPGTRLTVL.

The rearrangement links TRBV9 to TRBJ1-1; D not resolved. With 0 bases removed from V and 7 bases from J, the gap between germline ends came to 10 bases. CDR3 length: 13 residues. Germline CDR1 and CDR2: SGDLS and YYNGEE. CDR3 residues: CASSVEGAREAFF. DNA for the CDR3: TGTGCCAGCAGCGTAGAGGGAGCCCGTGAAGCTTTCTTT.

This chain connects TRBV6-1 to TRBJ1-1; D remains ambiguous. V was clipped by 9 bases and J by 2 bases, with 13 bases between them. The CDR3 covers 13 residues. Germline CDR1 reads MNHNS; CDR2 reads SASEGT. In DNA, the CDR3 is TGTGCCAGTTCGGCGGGAATCAACACTGAAGCTTTCTTT. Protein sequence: CASSAGINTEAFF.

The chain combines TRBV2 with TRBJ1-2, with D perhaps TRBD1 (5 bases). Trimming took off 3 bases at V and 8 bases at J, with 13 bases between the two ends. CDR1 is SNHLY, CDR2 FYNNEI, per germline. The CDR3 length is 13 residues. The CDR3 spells CASSDQGFGGYTF. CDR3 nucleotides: TGTGCCAGCAGTGACCAGGGTTTCGGGGGCTACACCTTC.

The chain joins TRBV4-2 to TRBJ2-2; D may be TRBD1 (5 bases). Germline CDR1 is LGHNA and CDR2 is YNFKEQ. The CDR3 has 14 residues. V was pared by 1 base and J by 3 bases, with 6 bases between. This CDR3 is CASSQGQHTGELFF. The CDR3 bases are TGTGCCAGCAGCCAAGGACAGCACACCGGGGAGCTGTTTTTT.

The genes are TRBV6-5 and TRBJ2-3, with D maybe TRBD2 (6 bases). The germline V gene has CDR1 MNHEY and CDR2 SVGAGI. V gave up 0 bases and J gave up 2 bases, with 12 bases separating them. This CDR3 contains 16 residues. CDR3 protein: CASSYSLGGATDTQYF. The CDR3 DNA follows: TGTGCCAGCAGTTACTCCCTGGGGGGAGCCACAGATACGCAGTATTTT.

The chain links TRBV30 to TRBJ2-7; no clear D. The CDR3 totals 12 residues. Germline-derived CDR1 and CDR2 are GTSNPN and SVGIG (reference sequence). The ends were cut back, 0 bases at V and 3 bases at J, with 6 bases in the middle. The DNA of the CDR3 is TGTGCCTGGAGTGTATCCAGCTACGAGCAGTACTTC. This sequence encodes CAWSVSSYEQYF. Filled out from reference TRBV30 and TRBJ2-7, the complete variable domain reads SQTIHQWPATLVQPVGSPLSLECTVEGTSNPNLYWYRQAAGRGLQLLFYSVGIGQISSEVPQNLSASRPQDRQFILSSKKLLLSDSGFYLCAWSVSSYEQYFGPGTRLTVT.

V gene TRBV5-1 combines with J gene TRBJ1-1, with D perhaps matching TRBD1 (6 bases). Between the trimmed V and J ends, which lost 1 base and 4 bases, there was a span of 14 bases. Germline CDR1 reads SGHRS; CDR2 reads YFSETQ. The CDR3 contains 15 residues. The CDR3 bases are TGCGCCAGCAGCTTGCCCTCAGGGGTTGGCACTGAAGCTTTCTTT. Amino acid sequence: CASSLPSGVGTEAFF.

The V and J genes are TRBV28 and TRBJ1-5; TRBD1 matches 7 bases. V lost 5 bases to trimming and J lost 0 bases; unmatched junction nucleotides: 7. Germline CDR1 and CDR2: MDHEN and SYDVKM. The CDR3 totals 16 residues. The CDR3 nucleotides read TGTGCCAGCAGTCAAGGGACAGTTAATAGCAATCAGCCCCAGCATTTT. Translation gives CASSQGTVNSNQPQHF.

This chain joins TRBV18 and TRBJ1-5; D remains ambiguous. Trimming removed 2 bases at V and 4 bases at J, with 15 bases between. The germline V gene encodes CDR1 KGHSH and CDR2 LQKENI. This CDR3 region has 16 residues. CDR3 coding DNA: TGTGCCAGCTCACCAGCGAGGACTGGGGTAAATCAGCCCCAGCATTTT. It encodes CASSPARTGVNQPQHF.

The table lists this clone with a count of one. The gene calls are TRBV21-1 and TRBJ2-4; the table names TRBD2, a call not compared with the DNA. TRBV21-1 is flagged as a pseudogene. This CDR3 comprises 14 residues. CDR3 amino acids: CASSNFREKNIQYF. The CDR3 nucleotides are TGTGCCAGCAGCAATTTTCGAGAGAAAAACATTCAGTACTTC.